The subject of this entry is one T cell receptor beta chain. Clones were sequenced by immunoSEQ multiplex PCR, and TCRdb holds only the in-frame ones, with some missing. The sample lists some 130,000 clones; roughly 90% were seen once. This sample stems from a study of control samples from healthy donors and cancer patients. This CDR3 is built from 14 residues. The V end lost 6 bases, the J end lost 0 bases, and 9 bases lay between the germline ends. Germline V gene sequence: CDR1 MNHEY, CDR2 SVGAGI. The receptor comes from a woman aged 45-59 years in good health. Sequenced material: blood. The chain joins TRBV6-5 to TRBJ2-1; D unresolved. This chain's CDR3 is CASRPLSSYNEQFF. The CDR3 DNA follows: TGTGCCAGCAGACCATTAAGCTCCTACAATGAGCAGTTCTTC.